This T cell receptor beta chain was found in a study of blood T cell repertoires in COVID-19. Germline values: CDR1 MNHEY, CDR2 SMNVEV (reference sequence). CDR3 size: 13 residues. V dropped 6 bases and J dropped 4 bases, with 10 bases sitting between them. How the authors handled the data: Reference gene primer amplification in the assay estimated nucleated cell counts. The table came from immunoSEQ multiplex PCR; TCRdb's copy has only in-frame clones and leaves some out. That table furnishes V, J and clone size, whereas the DNA furnished D and trimming. The table lists about 140,000 clones, roughly 79% of them singletons, with 1.9% in the top ten.

The sequencing input was peripheral blood. The chain couples TRBV27 to TRBJ2-1; no clear D. The receptor was isolated from a woman aged 55-75 years with acute or convalescent COVID-19. The CDR3 is CASSYSPYNEQFF. In DNA, the CDR3 is TGTGCCAGCAGCTATAGTCCGTACAATGAGCAGTTCTTC.